This T cell receptor beta chain was observed in a study of T-cell reconstitution after alpha-beta-depleted transplantation in children. Germline trimming cut 6 bases from V and 6 bases from J; bases unmatched to any gene: 6. Germline CDR1 MNHNS, CDR2 SASEGT. This CDR3 has 14 amino acids. There are many counts of this clonotype. For TCRbeta, the library was prepared with unique molecular identifiers. A single record per CDR3 protein comes from TCRdb applying MiXCR to the PCR reads. The data contain 200,000 to 300,000 distinct CDR3 sequences, approximately 12% of them singletons. V and J are TRBV6-1 and TRBJ1-5, with 9 bases lining up with TRBD1. The clonotype comes from a human donor who donated a stem cell graft to a child with acute lymphoblastic leukemia. The input for sequencing was PBMCs from the stem cell graft donor, taken from the stem cell graft. The CDR3 is CASRRTGVGQPQHF. As DNA, the CDR3 is TGTGCCAGCAGGCGGACAGGGGTAGGTCAGCCCCAGCATTTT.